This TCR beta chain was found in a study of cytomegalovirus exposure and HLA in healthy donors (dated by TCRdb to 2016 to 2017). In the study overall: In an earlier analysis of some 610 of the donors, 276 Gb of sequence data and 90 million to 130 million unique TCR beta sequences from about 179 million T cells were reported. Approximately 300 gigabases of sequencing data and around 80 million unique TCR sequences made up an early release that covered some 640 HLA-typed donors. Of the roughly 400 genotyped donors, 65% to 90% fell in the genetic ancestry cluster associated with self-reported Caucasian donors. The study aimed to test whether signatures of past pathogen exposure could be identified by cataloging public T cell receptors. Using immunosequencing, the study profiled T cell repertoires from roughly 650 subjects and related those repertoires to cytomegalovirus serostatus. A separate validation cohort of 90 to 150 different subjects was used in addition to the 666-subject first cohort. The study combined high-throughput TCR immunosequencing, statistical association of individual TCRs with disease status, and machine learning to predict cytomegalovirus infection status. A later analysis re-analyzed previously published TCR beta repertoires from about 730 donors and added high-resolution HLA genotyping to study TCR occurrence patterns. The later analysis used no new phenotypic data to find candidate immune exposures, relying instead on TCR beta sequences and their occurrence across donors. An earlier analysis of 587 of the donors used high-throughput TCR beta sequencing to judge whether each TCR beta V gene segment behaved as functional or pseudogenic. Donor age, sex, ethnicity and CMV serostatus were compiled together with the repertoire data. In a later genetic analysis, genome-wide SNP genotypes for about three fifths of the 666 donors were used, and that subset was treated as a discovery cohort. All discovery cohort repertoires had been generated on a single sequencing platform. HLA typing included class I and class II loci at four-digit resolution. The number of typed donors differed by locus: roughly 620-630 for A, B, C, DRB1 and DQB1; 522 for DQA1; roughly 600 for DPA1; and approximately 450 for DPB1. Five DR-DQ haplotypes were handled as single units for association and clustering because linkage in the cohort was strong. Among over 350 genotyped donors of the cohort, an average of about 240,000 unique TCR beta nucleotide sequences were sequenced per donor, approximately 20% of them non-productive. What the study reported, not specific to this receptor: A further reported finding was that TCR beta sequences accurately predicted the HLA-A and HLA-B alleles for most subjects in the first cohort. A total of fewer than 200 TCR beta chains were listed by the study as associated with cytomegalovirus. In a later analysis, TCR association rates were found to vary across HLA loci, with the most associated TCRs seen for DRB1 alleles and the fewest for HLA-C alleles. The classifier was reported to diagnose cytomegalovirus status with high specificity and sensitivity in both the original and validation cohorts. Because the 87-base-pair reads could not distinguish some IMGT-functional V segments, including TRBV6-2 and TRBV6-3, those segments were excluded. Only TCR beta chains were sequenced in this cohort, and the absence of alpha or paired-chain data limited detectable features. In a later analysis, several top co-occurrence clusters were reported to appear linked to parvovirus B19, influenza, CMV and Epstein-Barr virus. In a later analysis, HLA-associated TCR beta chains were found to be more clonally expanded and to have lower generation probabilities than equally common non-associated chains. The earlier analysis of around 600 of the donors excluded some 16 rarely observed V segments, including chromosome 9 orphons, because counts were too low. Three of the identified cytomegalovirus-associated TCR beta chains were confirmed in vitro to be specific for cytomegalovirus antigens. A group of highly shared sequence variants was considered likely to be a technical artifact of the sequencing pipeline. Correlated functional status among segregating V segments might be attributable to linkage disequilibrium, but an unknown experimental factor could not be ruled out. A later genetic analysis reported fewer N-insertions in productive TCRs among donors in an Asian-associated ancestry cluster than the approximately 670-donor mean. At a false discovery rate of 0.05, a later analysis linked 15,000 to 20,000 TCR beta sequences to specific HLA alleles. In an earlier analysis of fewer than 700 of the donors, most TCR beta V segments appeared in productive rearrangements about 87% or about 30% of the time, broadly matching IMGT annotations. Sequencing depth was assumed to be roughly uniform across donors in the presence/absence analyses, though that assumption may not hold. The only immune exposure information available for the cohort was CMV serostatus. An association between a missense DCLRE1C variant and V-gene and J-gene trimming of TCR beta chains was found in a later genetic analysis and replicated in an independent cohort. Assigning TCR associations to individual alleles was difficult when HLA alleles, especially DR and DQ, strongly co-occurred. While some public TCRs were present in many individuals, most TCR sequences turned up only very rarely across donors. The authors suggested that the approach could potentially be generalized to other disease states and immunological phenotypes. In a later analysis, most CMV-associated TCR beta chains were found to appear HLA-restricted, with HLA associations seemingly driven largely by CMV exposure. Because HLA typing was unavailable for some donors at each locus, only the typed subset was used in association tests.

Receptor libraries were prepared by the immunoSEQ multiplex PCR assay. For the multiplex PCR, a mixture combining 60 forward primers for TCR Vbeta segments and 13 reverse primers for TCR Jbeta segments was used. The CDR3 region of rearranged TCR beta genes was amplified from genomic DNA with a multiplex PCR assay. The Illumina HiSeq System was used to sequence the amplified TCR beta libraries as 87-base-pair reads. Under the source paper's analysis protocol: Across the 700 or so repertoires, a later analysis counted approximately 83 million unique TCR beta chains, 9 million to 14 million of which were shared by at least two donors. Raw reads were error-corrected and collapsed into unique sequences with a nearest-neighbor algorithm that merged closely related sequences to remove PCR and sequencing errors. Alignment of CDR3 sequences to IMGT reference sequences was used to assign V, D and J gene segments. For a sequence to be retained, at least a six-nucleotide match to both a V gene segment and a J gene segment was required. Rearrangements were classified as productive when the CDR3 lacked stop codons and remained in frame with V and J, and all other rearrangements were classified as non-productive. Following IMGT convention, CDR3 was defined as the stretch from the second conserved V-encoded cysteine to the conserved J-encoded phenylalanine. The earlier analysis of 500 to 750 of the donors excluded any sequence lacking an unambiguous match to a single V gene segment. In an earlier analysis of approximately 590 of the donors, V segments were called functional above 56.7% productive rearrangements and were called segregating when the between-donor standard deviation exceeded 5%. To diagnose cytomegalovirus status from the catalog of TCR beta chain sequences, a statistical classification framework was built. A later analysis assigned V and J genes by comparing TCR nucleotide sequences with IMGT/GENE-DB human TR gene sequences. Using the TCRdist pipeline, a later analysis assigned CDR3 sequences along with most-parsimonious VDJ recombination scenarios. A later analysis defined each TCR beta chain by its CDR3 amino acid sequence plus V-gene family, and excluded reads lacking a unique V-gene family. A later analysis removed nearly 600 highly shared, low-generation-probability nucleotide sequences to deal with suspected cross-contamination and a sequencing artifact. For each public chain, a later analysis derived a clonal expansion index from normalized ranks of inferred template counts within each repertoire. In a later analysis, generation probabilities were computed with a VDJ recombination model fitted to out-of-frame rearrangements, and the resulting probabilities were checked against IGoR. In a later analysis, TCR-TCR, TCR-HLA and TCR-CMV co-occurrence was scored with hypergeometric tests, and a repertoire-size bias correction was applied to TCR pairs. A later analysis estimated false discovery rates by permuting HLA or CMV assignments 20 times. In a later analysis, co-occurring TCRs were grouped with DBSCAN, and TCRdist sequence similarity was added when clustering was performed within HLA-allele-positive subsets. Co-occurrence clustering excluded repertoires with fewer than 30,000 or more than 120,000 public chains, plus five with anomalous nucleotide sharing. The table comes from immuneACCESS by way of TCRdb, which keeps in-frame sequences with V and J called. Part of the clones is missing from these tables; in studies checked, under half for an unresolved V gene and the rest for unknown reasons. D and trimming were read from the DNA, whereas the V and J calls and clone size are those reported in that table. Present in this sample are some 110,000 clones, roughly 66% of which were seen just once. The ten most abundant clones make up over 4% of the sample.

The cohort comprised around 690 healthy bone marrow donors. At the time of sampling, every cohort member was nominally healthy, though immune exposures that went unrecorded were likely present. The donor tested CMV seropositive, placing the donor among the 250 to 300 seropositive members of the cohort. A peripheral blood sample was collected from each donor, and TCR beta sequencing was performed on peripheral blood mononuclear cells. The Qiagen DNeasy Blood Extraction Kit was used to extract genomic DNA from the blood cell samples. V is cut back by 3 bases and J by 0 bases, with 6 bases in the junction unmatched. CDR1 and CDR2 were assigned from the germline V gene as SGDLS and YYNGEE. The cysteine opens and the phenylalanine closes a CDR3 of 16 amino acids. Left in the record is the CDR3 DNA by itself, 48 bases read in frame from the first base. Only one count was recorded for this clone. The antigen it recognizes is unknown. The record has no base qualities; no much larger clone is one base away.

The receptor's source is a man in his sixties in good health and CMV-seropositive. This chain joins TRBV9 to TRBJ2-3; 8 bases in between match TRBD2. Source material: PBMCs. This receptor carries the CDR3 CASSAWAGGSTDTQYF. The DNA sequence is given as TGTGCCAGCAGCGCCTGGGCGGGGGGAAGCACAGATACGCAGTATTTT. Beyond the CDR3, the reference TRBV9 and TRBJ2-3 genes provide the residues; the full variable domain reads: DSGVTQTPKHLITATGQRVTLRCSPRSGDLSVYWYQQSLDQGLQFLIQYYNGEERAKGNILERFSAQQFPDLHSELNLSSLELGDSALYFCASSAWAGGSTDTQYFGPGTRLTVL.